These T cell receptor beta chains were read from a single sample in a study of cytomegalovirus exposure and HLA in healthy donors. Method: immunoSEQ multiplex PCR; TCRdb's copy keeps in-frame clones and lacks some. The profile shows around 100,000 clones, 84% of them singletons. Sequences were obtained from PBMCs. These receptors were obtained from a young woman in good health and CMV-seropositive. Both conserved end residues are part of each CDR3. Fields, in order: V gene, J gene, D gene, clone size, CDR3 length, CDR3 DNA, CDR3 protein. The D gene is left open where the match is weak. Size is stated for part of the rows, as once, few or many counts, or as a class when the clone is expanded.

TRBV19	TRBJ1-5	.	few	15	TGTGCCAGTACCCCCACTGCGTATAGCAATCAGCCCCAGCATTTT	CASTPTAYSNQPQHF
TRBV19	TRBJ2-5	TRBD2	.	15	TGTGCCAGTAGTATTACGGCTAGCGGGAGAGAGACCCAGTACTTC	CASSITASGRETQYF
TRBV25-1	TRBJ2-3	TRBD1	.	15	TGTGCCAGCAGTAGCCGGGACAGGGCATCGGATACGCAGTATTTT	CASSSRDRASDTQYF
TRBV13	TRBJ2-7	.	.	14	TGTGCCAGCAGCATACTACAGGGCTCCTACGAGCAGTACTTC	CASSILQGSYEQYF
TRBV6-5	TRBJ2-2	.	.	15	TGTGCCAGCAGAAGGCCGAGGCGAGGCACCGGGGAGCTGTTTTTT	CASRRPRRGTGELFF
TRBV7-2	TRBJ2-1	.	.	14	TGTGCCAGCAGCCCCTCCAGGGATTACAATGAGCAGTTCTTC	CASSPSRDYNEQFF
TRBV28	TRBJ1-1	.	.	14	TGTGCCAGCAGTTTTGCCGGCGCGGGGGCTGAAGCTTTCTTT	CASSFAGAGAEAFF
TRBV6-5	TRBJ2-2	.	.	11	TGTGCCAGCAGAAGCGCCGGGGAGCTGTTTTTT	CASRSAGELFF
TRBV7-9	TRBJ2-2	TRBD2	.	15	TGTGCCAGCAGGGGCGGGAGGGCGGACACCGGGGAGCTGTTTTTT	CASRGGRADTGELFF
TRBV28	TRBJ2-7	.	.	11	TGTGCCAGCAGTCCCCTCGACGAGCAGTACTTC	CASSPLDEQYF
TRBV2	TRBJ1-4	.	few	14	TGTGCCAGCAGGAGGGAGAAAAGTAGTGAAAAACTGTTTTTT	CASRREKSSEKLFF
TRBV6-1	TRBJ1-5	TRBD1	.	15	TGTGCCAGCAGTTTCGGCAGGGGGCGCGTCCAGCCCCAGCATTTT	CASSFGRGRVQPQHF
TRBV5-4	TRBJ2-2	TRBD1	.	16	TGTGCCAGCAGCTCCTCAGGGGGCCATGACACCGGGGAGCTGTTTTTT	CASSSSGGHDTGELFF
TRBV11-3	TRBJ2-5	TRBD1	.	16	TGTGCCAGCAGCTTAGGATACGGGACAGAGCAAGAGACCCAGTACTTC	CASSLGYGTEQETQYF
TRBV7-7	TRBJ2-7	.	.	14	TGTGCTAGCAGCTTAGCGGCCTCGGGCTACGAGCAGTACTTC	CASSLAASGYEQYF
TRBV27	TRBJ1-1	TRBD1	.	17	TGTGCCAGCAGTTTAGGCCGGGGACAGTTAATGAACACTGAAGCTTTCTTT	CASSLGRGQLMNTEAFF
TRBV2	TRBJ2-7	TRBD1	.	15	TGTGCCGGCACGACAGGGCATCGGCCGTCCTACGAGCAGTACTTC	CAGTTGHRPSYEQYF
TRBV5-6	TRBJ2-5	TRBD1	.	15	TGTGCCAGCAGCTCCGGGACAGGGGGCTTGGAGACCCAGTACTTC	CASSSGTGGLETQYF
TRBV4-1	TRBJ2-2	.	.	14	TGCGCCAGCAGCCAAGGGCAGAGGGCCGGGGAGCTGTTTTTT	CASSQGQRAGELFF
TRBV6-6	TRBJ1-2	TRBD1	.	16	TGTGCCAGCAGTTACCCCCGGACAGGGGGGCACTATGGCTACACCTTC	CASSYPRTGGHYGYTF
TRBV6-5	TRBJ1-2	.	.	15	TGTGCCAGCAGTTCCTACCTGGACACCGCGGCAGGCTACACCTTC	CASSSYLDTAAGYTF
TRBV27	TRBJ2-7	TRBD1	.	15	TGTGCCAGCAGTTTCACCGGGACAGGGGTCTACGAGCAGTACTTC	CASSFTGTGVYEQYF
TRBV4-1	TRBJ1-1	.	.	15	TGCGCCAGCAGCCCCGCCTGGGGAGAGAACACTGAAGCTTTCTTT	CASSPAWGENTEAFF
TRBV5-8	TRBJ2-1	TRBD2	once	15	TGTGCCAGCAGCTTGATTAGCGGGAGGAACCATGAGCAGTTCTTC	CASSLISGRNHEQFF
TRBV4-2	TRBJ2-1	TRBD1	.	15	TGTGCCAGCAGCCACGAAGGGGGCGCGTACAATGAGCAGTTCTTC	CASSHEGGAYNEQFF
TRBV2	TRBJ1-1	.	.	17	TGTGCCAGCAGTGAAGCGAGTATATTTCAGGGGTACACTGAAGCTTTCTTT	CASSEASIFQGYTEAFF
TRBV4-1	TRBJ2-1	TRBD2	once	17	TGCGCCAGCAGCCGGTTAGACATGGGACTAGCGGGCAATGAGCAGTTCTTC	CASSRLDMGLAGNEQFF
TRBV4-2	TRBJ2-5	.	.	17	TGTGCCAGCAGCCAAGAAATCCAAACTGCGGCGCCTTTACCCCAGTACTTC	CASSQEIQTAAPLPQYF
TRBV6-1	TRBJ2-1	.	.	17	TGTGCCAGCAGTGAACCCACAGGGCAGAGCTCCTACAATGAGCAGTTCTTC	CASSEPTGQSSYNEQFF
TRBV27	TRBJ1-6	.	.	15	TGTGCCAGCAGTTTAAGGGGATTCGATAATTCACCCCTCCACTTT	CASSLRGFDNSPLHF
TRBV2	TRBJ1-2	.	.	12	TGTGCCAGCAGTGCGGACAGTGCAGGCTACACCTTC	CASSADSAGYTF
TRBV9	TRBJ2-2	TRBD1	.	17	TGTGCCAGCAGCGTCCGGTCCGGGACAGCTGGAACCGGGGAGCTGTTTTTT	CASSVRSGTAGTGELFF
TRBV5-1	TRBJ1-1	TRBD1	.	13	TGCGCCAGCAGCGGGACAGCGAACACTGAAGCTTTCTTT	CASSGTANTEAFF
TRBV25-1	TRBJ1-4	.	.	16	TGTGCCAGCAGTGGGCGGGGGGGTTCGACTAATGAAAAACTGTTTTTT	CASSGRGGSTNEKLFF
TRBV21-1	TRBJ1-6	.	.	18	TGTGCCAGAACGGATGGGACTGCACTAATGGCCTATAATTCACCCCTCCACTTT	CARTDGTALMAYNSPLHF
TRBV18	TRBJ1-4	.	.	13	TGTGCCAGCTCACCCCCGGGGGGCGAAAAACTGTTTTTT	CASSPPGGEKLFF
TRBV5-6	TRBJ1-1	.	.	14	TGTGCCAGCAGGGCCCGGGGGGGGAACACTGAAGCTTTCTTT	CASRARGGNTEAFF
TRBV25-1	TRBJ2-7	TRBD1	.	15	TGTGCCAGCACTCCGACAGGGGGGATGTACGTCGGGCAGTACTTC	CASTPTGGMYVGQYF
TRBV6-8	TRBJ1-2	TRBD1	once	16	TGTGCCAGCAGTGGACGTGGGACAGGGGGAGACTATGGCTACACCTTC	CASSGRGTGGDYGYTF
TRBV5-6	TRBJ1-3	TRBD1	.	15	TGTGCCAGCAGCCCTGGGACAGGGTGGGGAAACACCATATATTTT	CASSPGTGWGNTIYF
TRBV18	TRBJ1-2	TRBD1	.	16	TGTGCCAGCTCACCACAAACGGGACAGGGGATCTATGGCTACACCTTC	CASSPQTGQGIYGYTF
TRBV5-6	TRBJ1-1	TRBD1	.	15	TGTGCCAGCAGCTCCCTACAGGGGCAGGACACTGAAGCTTTCTTT	CASSSLQGQDTEAFF
TRBV7-3	TRBJ2-3	.	.	13	TGTGCCAGCGGTGGCGGAAGCACAGATACGCAGTATTTT	CASGGGSTDTQYF
TRBV28	TRBJ2-7	.	.	15	TGTGCCAGCAGTTTTACCCAGGGAGGCCTCTACGAGCAGTACTTC	CASSFTQGGLYEQYF
TRBV5-1	TRBJ1-3	.	.	15	TGCGCCAGCAGCTTGGACGGGGGAATCGGAAACACCATATATTTT	CASSLDGGIGNTIYF
TRBV5-6	TRBJ2-5	TRBD1	.	16	TGTGCCAGCAGCGACGGGACAGGGCTCCTCCAAGAGACCCAGTACTTC	CASSDGTGLLQETQYF
TRBV5-1	TRBJ2-5	TRBD1	.	14	TGCGCCAGCAGCTTCACAGGGGGCGAGGAGACCCAGTACTTC	CASSFTGGEETQYF
TRBV6-1	TRBJ2-1	.	.	17	TGTGCCAGCAGTGAAGCAATGGGACTGAGCTCCTACAATGAGCAGTTCTTC	CASSEAMGLSSYNEQFF
TRBV28	TRBJ2-1	.	.	13	TGTGCCAGCAGTTACCCCTTCAGGGAAGAGCAGTTCTTC	CASSYPFREEQFF
TRBV7-9	TRBJ2-5	TRBD2	.	15	TGTGCCAGCAGCTTAGGGGTGCGGGAGCAAGAGACCCAGTACTTC	CASSLGVREQETQYF
TRBV5-8	TRBJ1-1	.	.	11	TGTGCCAGCAGCTTAAACAGGGAAGCTTTCTTT	CASSLNREAFF
TRBV28	TRBJ2-3	TRBD2	.	14	TGTGCCAGCAGGAGACTAGCGGGAGCAGATACGCAGTATTTT	CASRRLAGADTQYF
TRBV7-2	TRBJ1-1	.	.	19	TGTGCCAGCAGCTTAGCGAGGATTTGGGGGAGGGTGTGGAACACTGAAGCTTTCTTT	CASSLARIWGRVWNTEAFF
TRBV6-5	TRBJ2-2	.	.	13	TGTGCCAGCACCCAGTCACGGGCCGGGGAGCTGTTTTTT	CASTQSRAGELFF
TRBV7-6	TRBJ2-7	TRBD2	.	16	TGTGCCAGCAGCTTAGTAGCGGGGGGGCCTCGACACGAGCAGTACTTC	CASSLVAGGPRHEQYF
TRBV5-6	TRBJ1-1	.	.	13	TGTGCCAGCAGCCTAGTCTCGGCGCCTGAAGCTTTCTTT	CASSLVSAPEAFF
TRBV13	TRBJ1-2	.	.	15	TGTGCCAGCAGCTTAGGGGGGGGGCCGGGCTATGGCTACACCTTC	CASSLGGGPGYGYTF
TRBV5-4	TRBJ2-7	TRBD1	once	14	TGTGCCAGCAGCTTGGGCAGGGGGTCGTACGAGCAGTACTTC	CASSLGRGSYEQYF